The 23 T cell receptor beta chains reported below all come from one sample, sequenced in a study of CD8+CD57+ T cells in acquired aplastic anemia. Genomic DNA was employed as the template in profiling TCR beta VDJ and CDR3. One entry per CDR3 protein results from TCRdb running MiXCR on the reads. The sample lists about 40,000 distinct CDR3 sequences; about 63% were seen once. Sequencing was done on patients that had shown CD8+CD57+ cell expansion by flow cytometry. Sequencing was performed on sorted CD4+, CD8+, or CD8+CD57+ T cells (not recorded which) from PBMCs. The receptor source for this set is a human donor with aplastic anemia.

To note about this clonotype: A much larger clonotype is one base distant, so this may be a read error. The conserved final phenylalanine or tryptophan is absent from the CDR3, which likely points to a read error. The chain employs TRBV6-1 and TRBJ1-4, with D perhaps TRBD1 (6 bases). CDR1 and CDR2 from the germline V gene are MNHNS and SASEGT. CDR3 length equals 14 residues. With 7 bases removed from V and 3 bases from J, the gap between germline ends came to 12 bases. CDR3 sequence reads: CASKKGGANEKLFS. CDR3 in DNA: TGTGCCAGCAAGAAGGGGGGGGCTAATGAAAAACTGTTTTCT.

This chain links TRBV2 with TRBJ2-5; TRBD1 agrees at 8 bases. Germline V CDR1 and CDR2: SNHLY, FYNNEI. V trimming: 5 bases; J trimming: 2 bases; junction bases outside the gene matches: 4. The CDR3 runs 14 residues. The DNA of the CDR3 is TGTGCCAGCAGTCGGACAGGGAGACAAGAGACCCAGTACTTC. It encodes CASSRTGRQETQYF.

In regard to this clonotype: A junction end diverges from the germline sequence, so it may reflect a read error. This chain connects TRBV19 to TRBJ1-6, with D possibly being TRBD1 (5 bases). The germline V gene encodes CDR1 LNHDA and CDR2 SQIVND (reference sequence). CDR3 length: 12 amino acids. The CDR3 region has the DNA TGTGCCAGTAGTATAGGACAGTCACCCGTCCACTTT. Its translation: CASSIGQSPVHF.

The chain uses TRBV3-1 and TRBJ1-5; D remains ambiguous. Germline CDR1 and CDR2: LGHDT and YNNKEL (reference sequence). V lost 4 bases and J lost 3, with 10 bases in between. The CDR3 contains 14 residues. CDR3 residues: CASSLSSVNQPQHF. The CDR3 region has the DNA TGTGCCAGCAGCCTCTCGTCAGTCAATCAGCCCCAGCATTTT.

In DNA form, the CDR3 reads TGTGCCAGCAGACGGGACAGCGCCACTGAAGCTTTCTTT. Encoded protein: CASRRDSATEAFF. V and J are TRBV6-1 and TRBJ1-1; 7 positions agree with TRBD1. J lost 4 bases, V lost 6 bases, and 5 bases had no gene match. This CDR3 contains 13 residues. Germline V gene data show CDR1 as MNHNS and CDR2 as SASEGT.

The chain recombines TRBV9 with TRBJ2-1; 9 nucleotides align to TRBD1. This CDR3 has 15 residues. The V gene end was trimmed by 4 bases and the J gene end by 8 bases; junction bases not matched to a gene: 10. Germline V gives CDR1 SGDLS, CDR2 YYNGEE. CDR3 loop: CASSTGGAGKDEQFF. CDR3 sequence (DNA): TGTGCCAGCAGCACAGGGGGCGCGGGAAAGGATGAGCAGTTCTTC. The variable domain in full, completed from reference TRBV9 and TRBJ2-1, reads DSGVTQTPKHLITATGQRVTLRCSPRSGDLSVYWYQQSLDQGLQFLIQYYNGEERAKGNILERFSAQQFPDLHSELNLSSLELGDSALYFCASSTGGAGKDEQFFGPGTRLTVL.

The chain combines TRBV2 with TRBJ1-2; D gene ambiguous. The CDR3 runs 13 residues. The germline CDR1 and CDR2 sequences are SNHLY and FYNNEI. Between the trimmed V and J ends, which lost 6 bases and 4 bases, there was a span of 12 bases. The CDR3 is CASRGGGIYGYTF. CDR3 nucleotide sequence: TGTGCCAGCAGGGGCGGAGGCATCTATGGCTACACCTTC.

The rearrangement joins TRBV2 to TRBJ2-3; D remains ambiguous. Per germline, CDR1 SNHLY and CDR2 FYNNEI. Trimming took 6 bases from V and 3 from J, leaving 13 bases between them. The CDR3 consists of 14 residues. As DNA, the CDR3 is TGTGCCAGCAGAAGGACGTGGGGAACAGATACGCAGTATTTT. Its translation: CASRRTWGTDTQYF.

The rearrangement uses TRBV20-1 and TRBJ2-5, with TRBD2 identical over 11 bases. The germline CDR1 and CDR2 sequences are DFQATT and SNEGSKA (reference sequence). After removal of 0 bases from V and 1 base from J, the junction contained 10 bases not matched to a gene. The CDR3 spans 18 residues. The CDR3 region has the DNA TGCAGTGCTAGAGATTATACGGGGCTAGCGGGGGGCCAAGAGACCCAGTACTTC. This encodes CSARDYTGLAGGQETQYF.

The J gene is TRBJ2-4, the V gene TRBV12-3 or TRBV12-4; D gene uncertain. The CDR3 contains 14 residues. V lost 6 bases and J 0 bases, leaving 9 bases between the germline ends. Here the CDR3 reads CASSPRPAKNIQYF. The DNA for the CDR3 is TGTGCCAGCAGCCCCAGGCCAGCCAAAAACATTCAGTACTTC.

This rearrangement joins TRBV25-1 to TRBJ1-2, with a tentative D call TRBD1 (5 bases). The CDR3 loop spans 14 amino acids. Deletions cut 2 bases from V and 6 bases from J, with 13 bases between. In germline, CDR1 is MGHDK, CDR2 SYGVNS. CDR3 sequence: CASSEHGGKDGYTF. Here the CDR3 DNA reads TGTGCCAGCAGTGAACACGGGGGAAAGGATGGCTACACCTTC.

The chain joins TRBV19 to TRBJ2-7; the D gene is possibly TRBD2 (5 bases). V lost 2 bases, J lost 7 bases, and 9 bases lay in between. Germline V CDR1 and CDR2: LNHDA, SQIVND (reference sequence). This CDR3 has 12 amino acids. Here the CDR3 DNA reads TGTGCCAGTAGTATACCCCGAGGGGAGCAGTACTTC. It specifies CASSIPRGEQYF.

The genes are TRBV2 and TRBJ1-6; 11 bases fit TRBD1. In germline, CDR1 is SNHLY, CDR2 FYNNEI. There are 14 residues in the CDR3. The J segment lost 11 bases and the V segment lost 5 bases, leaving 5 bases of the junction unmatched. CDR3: CASSIGQGATPLHF. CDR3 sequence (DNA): TGTGCCAGCAGTATCGGACAGGGGGCTACACCCCTCCACTTT.

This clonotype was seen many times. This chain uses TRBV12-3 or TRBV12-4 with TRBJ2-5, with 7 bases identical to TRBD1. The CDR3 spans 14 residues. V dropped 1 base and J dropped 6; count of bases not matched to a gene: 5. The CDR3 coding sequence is TGTGCCAGCAGTTTAGACAGACAGGGACAGACCCAGTACTTC. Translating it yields CASSLDRQGQTQYF.

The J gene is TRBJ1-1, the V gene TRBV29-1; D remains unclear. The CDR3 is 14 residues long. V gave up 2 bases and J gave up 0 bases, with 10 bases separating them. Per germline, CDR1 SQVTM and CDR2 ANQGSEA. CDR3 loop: CSVERKTMNTEAFF. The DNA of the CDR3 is TGCAGCGTTGAACGGAAAACCATGAACACTGAAGCTTTCTTT.

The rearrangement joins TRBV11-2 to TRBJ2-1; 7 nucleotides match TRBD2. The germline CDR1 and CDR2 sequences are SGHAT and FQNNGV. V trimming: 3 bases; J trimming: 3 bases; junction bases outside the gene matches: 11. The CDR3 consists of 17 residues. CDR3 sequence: CASSLVWGGGNYNEQFF. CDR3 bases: TGTGCCAGCAGCTTGGTGTGGGGCGGGGGTAACTACAATGAGCAGTTCTTC.

As DNA, the CDR3 is TGTGCCAGCAGCTTAGTCTATGGGAGTAGCTCCTATAATTCACCCCTCCACTTT. Its protein is CASSLVYGSSSYNSPLHF. The chain couples TRBV7-6 to TRBJ1-6; D remains ambiguous. V lost 1 base and J lost 0, with 13 bases in between. The CDR3 length is 18 residues. Germline values: CDR1 SGHVS, CDR2 FNYEAQ. Variable domain in full (rest from reference TRBV7-6 and TRBJ1-6): GAGVSQSPRYKVTKRGQDVALRCDPISGHVSLYWYRQALGQGPEFLTYFNYEAQQDKSGLPNDRFSAERPEGSISTLTIQRTEQRDSAMYRCASSLVYGSSSYNSPLHFGNGTRLTVT.

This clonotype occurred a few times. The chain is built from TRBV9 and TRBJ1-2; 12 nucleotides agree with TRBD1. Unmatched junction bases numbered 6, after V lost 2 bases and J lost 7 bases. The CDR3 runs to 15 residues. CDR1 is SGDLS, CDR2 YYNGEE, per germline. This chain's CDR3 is CASSVAGTGGGGYTF. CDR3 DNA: TGTGCCAGCAGCGTCGCCGGGACAGGGGGCGGTGGCTACACCTTC.

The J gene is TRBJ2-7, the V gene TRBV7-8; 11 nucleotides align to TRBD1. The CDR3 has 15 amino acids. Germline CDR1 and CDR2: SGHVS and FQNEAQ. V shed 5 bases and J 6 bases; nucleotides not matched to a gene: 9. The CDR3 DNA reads TGTGCCAGCAGCCCCAGGGGACAGGGGGGCGTCGAGCAGTACTTC. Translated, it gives CASSPRGQGGVEQYF.

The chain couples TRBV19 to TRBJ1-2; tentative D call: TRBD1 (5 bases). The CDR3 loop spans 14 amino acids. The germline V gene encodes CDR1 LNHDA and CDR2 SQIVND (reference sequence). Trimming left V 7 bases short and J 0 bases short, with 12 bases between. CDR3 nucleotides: TGTGCCAGTATAGCGGGGGGGTCTAACTATGGCTACACCTTC. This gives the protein CASIAGGSNYGYTF.

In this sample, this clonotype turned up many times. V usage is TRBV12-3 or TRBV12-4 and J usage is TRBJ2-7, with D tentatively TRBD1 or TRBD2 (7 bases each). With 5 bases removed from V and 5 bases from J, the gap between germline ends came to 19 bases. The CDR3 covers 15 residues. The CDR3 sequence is CASSLSQGRAHEQYF. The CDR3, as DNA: TGTGCCAGCAGTCTCTCACAGGGGAGGGCTCACGAGCAGTACTTC.

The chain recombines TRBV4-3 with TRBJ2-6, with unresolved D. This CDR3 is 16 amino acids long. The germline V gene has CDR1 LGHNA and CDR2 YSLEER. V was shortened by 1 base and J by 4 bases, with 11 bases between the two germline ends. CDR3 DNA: TGCGCCAGCAGCCAAGCCCTCCAGCAGGGGGCCAACGTCCTGACTTTC. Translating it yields CASSQALQQGANVLTF.

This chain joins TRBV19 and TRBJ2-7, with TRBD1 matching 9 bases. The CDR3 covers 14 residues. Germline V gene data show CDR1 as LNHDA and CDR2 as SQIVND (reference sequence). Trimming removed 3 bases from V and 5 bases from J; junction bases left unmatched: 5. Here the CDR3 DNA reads TGTGCCAGTAGTATTAGTACAGGGGGCAACGAGCAGTACTTC. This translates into CASSISTGGNEQYF.